This T cell receptor (beta chain) was found in a study of blood T cell repertoires in COVID-19. Turning to the study itself: Both acute and convalescent COVID-19 samples were obtained from the United States, Italy and Spain. PBMCs, B-cell-depleted T cells, or T cells provided the cDNA or gDNA that made up the material.

As originally analysed: Reference gene primer amplification yielded estimated nucleated cell counts. Sequenced by immunoSEQ multiplex PCR; TCRdb stores in-frame clones only, minus some. That table is the source of V, J and clone size, and D and trimming were worked out from the DNA. The repertoire includes 200,000 to 250,000 clones, approximately 86% of them detected once, and less than 4% sits in the top ten. This CDR3 spans 14 amino acids. Trimming removed 0 bases from V and 1 base from J, with 7 bases in between. The V gene's germline CDR1 is KGHSH and CDR2 LQKENI. The sample taken for sequencing was peripheral blood. The chain has TRBV18 and TRBJ2-7; TRBD2 is a possible D gene (6 bases). This TCR was sampled from a woman older than 75 with acute or convalescent COVID-19. The chain's CDR3 is CASSPPGLSYEQYF. The CDR3 DNA reads TGTGCCAGCTCACCACCGGGACTGTCCTACGAGCAGTACTTC.